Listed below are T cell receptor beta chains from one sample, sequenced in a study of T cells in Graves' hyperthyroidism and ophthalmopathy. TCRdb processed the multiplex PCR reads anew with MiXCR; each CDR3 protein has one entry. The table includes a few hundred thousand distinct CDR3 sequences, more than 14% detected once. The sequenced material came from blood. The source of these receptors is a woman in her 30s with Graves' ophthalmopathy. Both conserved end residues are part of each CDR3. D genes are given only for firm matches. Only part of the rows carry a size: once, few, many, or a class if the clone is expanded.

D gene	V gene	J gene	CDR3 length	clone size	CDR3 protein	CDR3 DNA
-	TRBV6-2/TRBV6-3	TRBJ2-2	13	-	CASSSGLVGELFF	TGTGCCAGCAGCTCCGGATTGGTCGGGGAGCTGTTTTTT
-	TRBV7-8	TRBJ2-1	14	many	CASSLATGTNEQFF	TGTGCCAGCAGCTTAGCAACAGGGACAAATGAGCAGTTCTTC
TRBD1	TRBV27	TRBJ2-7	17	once	CASSLSLRDRVVYEQYF	TGTGCCAGCAGTTTATCCCTCCGGGACAGGGTAGTCTACGAGCAGTACTTC
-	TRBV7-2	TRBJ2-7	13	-	CASSQYRDREQYF	TGTGCCAGCAGCCAATACAGGGATCGCGAGCAGTACTTC
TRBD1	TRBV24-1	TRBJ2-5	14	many	CATSDLRDRETQYF	TGTGCCACCAGTGATCTTCGGGACAGGGAAACCCAGTACTTC
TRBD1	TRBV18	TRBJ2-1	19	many	CASSPLAGQGVGSYNEQFF	TGTGCCAGCTCACCACTTGCGGGACAGGGAGTGGGATCCTACAATGAGCAGTTCTTC
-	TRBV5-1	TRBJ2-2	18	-	CASSYSFPTGPNTGELFF	TGCGCCAGCAGCTACTCCTTCCCGACAGGACCGAACACCGGGGAGCTGTTTTTT
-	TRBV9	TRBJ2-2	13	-	CASSTRGDGELFF	TGTGCCAGCAGCACAAGGGGAGACGGGGAGCTGTTTTTT
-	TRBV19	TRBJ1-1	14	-	CASTKNPTGSEAFF	TGTGCCAGTACTAAAAACCCTACAGGCTCTGAAGCTTTCTTT
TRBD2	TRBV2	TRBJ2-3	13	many	CASISGGTDTQYF	TGTGCCAGCATTAGCGGGGGTACAGATACGCAGTATTTT
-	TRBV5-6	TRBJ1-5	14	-	CASSLGGNNQPQHF	TGTGCCAGCAGCTTGGGGGGAAACAATCAGCCCCAGCATTTT
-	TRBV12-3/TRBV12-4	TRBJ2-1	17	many	CASNDGGLSGSYNEQFF	TGTGCCAGCAACGACGGGGGACTCTCCGGATCCTACAATGAGCAGTTCTTC
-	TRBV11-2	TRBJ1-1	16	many	CASSSRRQAQNTEAFF	TGTGCCAGCAGCTCCCGCAGACAGGCCCAGAACACTGAAGCTTTCTTT
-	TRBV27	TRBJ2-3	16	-	CASSAAVDASWDTQYF	TGTGCCAGCAGTGCCGCGGTGGACGCTAGTTGGGATACGCAGTATTTT
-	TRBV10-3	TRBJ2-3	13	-	CATYITSTDTQYF	TGTGCCACCTATATAACAAGCACAGATACGCAGTATTTT
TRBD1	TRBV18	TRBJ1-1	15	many	CASSGQGAVNTEAFF	TGTGCCAGCTCGGGACAGGGGGCAGTGAACACTGAAGCTTTCTTT
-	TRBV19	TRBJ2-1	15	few	CASSKSVTSYNEQFF	TGTGCCAGTAGTAAAAGCGTGACCTCGTACAATGAGCAGTTCTTC
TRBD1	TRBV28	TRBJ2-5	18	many	CASMTGARSGIYQETQYF	TGTGCCAGCATGACAGGGGCTCGGTCGGGTATCTACCAAGAGACCCAGTACTTC
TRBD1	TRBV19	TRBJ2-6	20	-	CASSIDLRGQVSLGANVLTF	TGTGCCAGTAGTATAGATCTCCGGGGACAGGTTTCTTTGGGGGCCAACGTCCTGACTTTC
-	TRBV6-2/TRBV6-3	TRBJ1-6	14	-	CASLSGSYNSPLHF	TGTGCCAGCCTCAGTGGCTCCTATAATTCACCCCTCCACTTT
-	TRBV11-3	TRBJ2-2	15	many	CASSFRRKNTGELFF	TGTGCCAGCAGCTTCCGGAGAAAAAACACCGGGGAGCTGTTTTTT
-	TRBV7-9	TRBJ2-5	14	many	CASSPMGGKETQYF	TGTGCCAGCAGCCCCATGGGGGGAAAGGAGACCCAGTACTTC
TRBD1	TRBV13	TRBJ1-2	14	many	CASSLRTGNYGYTF	TGTGCCAGCAGCCTAAGGACAGGGAACTATGGCTACACCTTC
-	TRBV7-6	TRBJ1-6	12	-	CASSLGASPLHF	TGTGCCAGCAGCTTAGGGGCCTCACCCCTCCACTTT
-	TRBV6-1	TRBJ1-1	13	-	CASNRDGGTEAFF	TGTGCCAGCAACCGTGATGGTGGGACTGAAGCTTTCTTT
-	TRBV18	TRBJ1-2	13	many	CASSQSQGGGYTF	TGTGCCAGCTCACAGTCCCAGGGCGGAGGCTACACCTTC
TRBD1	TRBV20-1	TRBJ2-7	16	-	CSARVFGDRGGYEQYF	TGCAGTGCTAGAGTATTCGGGGACAGGGGAGGTTACGAGCAGTACTTC
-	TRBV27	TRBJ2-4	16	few	CASSFGANLAKNIQYF	TGTGCCAGCAGTTTTGGGGCGAACTTAGCCAAAAACATTCAGTACTTC
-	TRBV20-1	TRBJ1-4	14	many	CSAARVQGGEKLFF	TGCAGTGCCGCCAGAGTTCAGGGAGGAGAAAAACTGTTTTTT
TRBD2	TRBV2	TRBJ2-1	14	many	CASNVLAGDNEQFF	TGTGCCAGCAACGTTCTAGCGGGGGATAATGAGCAGTTCTTC
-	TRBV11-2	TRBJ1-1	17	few	CASSLVSRWGESTEAFF	TGTGCCAGCAGCTTGGTATCTCGCTGGGGGGAGTCTACTGAAGCTTTCTTT
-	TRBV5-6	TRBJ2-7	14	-	CASSLEGDSYEQYF	TGTGCCAGCAGCTTGGAAGGGGATTCCTACGAGCAGTACTTC
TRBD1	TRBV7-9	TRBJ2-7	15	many	CASSSDRGSSYEQYF	TGTGCCAGCAGCTCGGACAGGGGGTCGTCCTACGAGCAGTACTTC
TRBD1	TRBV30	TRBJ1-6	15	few	CAWTGQGMISSPLHF	TGTGCCTGGACAGGACAGGGTATGATCTCTTCACCCCTCCACTTT
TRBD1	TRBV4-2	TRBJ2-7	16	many	CASSQARQGVPYEQYF	TGTGCCAGCAGCCAAGCGAGACAGGGGGTCCCCTACGAGCAGTACTTC
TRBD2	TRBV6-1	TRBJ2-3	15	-	CASSTSGGHTDTQYF	TGTGCCAGCAGTACTAGCGGGGGCCACACAGATACGCAGTATTTT
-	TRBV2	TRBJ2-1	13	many	CASKARDYNEQFF	TGTGCCAGCAAGGCCAGGGACTACAATGAGCAGTTCTTC